Shown below are 11 T cell receptor beta chains from a single sample sequenced in a study of response to subunit inactivated influenza vaccine. TCRdb reanalysed the RT-PCR reads using MiXCR and keeps one entry per CDR3 protein. The sample records about 500,000 distinct CDR3 sequences, 10% to 15% being singletons. Source: PBMCs from blood, taken 45 days after vaccination. The receptors shown here come from a man aged 45-65 years who received an inactivated influenza vaccine.

This chain links TRBV5-1 with TRBJ1-6; TRBD1 aligns across 11 bases. The J segment lost 7 bases and the V segment lost 3 bases, leaving 6 bases of the junction unmatched. Germline-derived CDR1 and CDR2 are SGHRS and YFSETQ. CDR3 size: 16 residues. In DNA form, the CDR3 reads TGCGCCAGCAGCTCAGGACAGGGGGCTTTGAATTCACCCCTCCACTTT. It specifies CASSSGQGALNSPLHF.

This clonotype has only a few counts. The chain recombines TRBV29-1 with TRBJ2-1; the D is unclear. CDR1 SQVTM and CDR2 ANQGSEA come from the germline V gene. Trimming removed 4 bases at V and 5 bases at J, with 12 bases between. CDR3 length: 13 residues. DNA for the CDR3: TGCAGCGTTGTTTCCCCAGATCACAATGAGCAGTTCTTC. This codes for CSVVSPDHNEQFF.

The chain links TRBV4-1 to TRBJ2-5; no firm D call. The CDR3 is 14 amino acids. Germline values: CDR1 MGHRA, CDR2 YSYEKL. Between the trimmed V and J ends, which lost 0 bases and 5 bases, there was a span of 10 bases. CDR3 in DNA: TGCGCCAGCAGCCAAGATGACCTGGGTGAGACCCAGTACTTC. This sequence encodes CASSQDDLGETQYF.

The chain carries TRBV12-3 or TRBV12-4 and TRBJ2-1; D unresolved. The CDR3 spans 12 residues. V was trimmed by 2 bases and J by 11 bases, leaving 10 bases between them. DNA for the CDR3: TGTGCCAGCAGTTTATTCACAGAAAAGCAGTTCTTC. It is translated as CASSLFTEKQFF.

CDR3 sequence (DNA): TGCGCCAGCAGCCAAGATGGCGGCAGGCCGGCGGGGGAGCAGTACTTC. Translation gives CASSQDGGRPAGEQYF. The V gene is TRBV4-3, the J gene TRBJ2-7; tentatively, D is TRBD2 (6 bases). V lost 0 bases and J lost 7, with 19 bases in between. This CDR3 has 16 residues. CDR1 and CDR2 (germline): LGHNA, YSLEER.

A few counts support this clonotype. The V and J genes are TRBV28 and TRBJ2-7; a weak D match, TRBD1 (7 bases). Trimming removed 3 bases at V and 0 bases at J, with 15 bases between. The germline CDR1 and CDR2 sequences are MDHEN and SYDVKM. The CDR3 totals 16 residues. The chain's CDR3 is CASSLGGTVVSYEQYF. For the CDR3, the DNA is TGTGCCAGCAGTTTGGGCGGGACAGTAGTCTCCTACGAGCAGTACTTC.

A remark on this clonotype: This sequence may be a read error, since a much larger clone differs from it by one base. V is TRBV5-1 and J is TRBJ2-1, with TRBD1 identical over 9 bases. CDR1 is SGHRS, CDR2 YFSETQ, per germline. After removal of 5 bases from V and 2 bases from J, the junction contained 8 bases not matched to a gene. The CDR3 consists of 16 residues. CDR3 sequence (DNA): TGCGCCAGCAGACTGCGAGGGACAGGGCCCTACAATGAGCAGTTCTTC. Its translation is CASRLRGTGPYNEQFF.

The gene calls are TRBV20-1 and TRBJ2-7; 15 bases match TRBD2. Germline values: CDR1 DFQATT, CDR2 SNEGSKA (reference sequence). J was trimmed by 7 bases and V by 6 bases; bases with no gene match: 7. The CDR3 spans 14 residues. CDR3 residues: CSAGTGTSGREQYF. The CDR3 DNA reads TGCAGTGCCGGAACCGGGACTAGCGGGAGGGAGCAGTACTTC.

This clonotype was found a few times. V and J are TRBV12-3 or TRBV12-4 and TRBJ1-6; a weak D match, TRBD1 (5 bases). V was cut by 1 base and J by 7 bases, with 5 bases left in between. The CDR3 extends over 13 amino acids. The CDR3 loop reads CASSLGQNSPLHF. CDR3 DNA: TGTGCCAGCAGTTTAGGACAGAATTCACCCCTCCACTTT.

This clonotype has just a few counts. The rearrangement uses TRBV5-6 and TRBJ2-7; 7 bases match TRBD2. V shed 0 bases, J shed 4 bases, and the junction held 10 bases outside the gene matches. The CDR3 sequence is 16 residues long. The V gene's germline CDR1 is SGHDT and CDR2 YYEEEE. CDR3 sequence reads: CASSLVADLGLYEQYF. As DNA, the CDR3 is TGTGCCAGCAGCTTGGTTGCGGACTTGGGACTATACGAGCAGTACTTC.

This clonotype has a count of ten or more. V and J are TRBV5-1 and TRBJ2-5; 7 bases fit TRBD2. V was pared by 0 bases and J by 2 bases, with 4 bases of the junction left unmatched. This CDR3 contains 15 residues. CDR1 is SGHRS, CDR2 YFSETQ, per germline. CDR3 DNA: TGCGCCAGCAGCTTGGTTCCCGGGGGGCAAGAGACCCAGTACTTC. Encoded protein: CASSLVPGGQETQYF.